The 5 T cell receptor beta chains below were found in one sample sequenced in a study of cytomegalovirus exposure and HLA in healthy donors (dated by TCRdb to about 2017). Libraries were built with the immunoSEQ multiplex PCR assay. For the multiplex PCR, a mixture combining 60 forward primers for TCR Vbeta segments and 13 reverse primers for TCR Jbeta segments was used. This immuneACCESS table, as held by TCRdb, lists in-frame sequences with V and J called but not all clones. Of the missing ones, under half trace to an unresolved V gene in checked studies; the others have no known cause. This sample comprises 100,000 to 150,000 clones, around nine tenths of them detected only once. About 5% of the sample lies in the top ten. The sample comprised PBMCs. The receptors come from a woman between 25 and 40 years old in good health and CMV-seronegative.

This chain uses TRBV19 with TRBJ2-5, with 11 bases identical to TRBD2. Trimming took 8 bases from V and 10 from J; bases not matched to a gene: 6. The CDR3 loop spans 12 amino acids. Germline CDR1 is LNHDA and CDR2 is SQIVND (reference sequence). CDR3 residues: CASATSGSGQYF. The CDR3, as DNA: TGTGCCAGTGCTACTAGCGGGAGTGGCCAGTACTTC.

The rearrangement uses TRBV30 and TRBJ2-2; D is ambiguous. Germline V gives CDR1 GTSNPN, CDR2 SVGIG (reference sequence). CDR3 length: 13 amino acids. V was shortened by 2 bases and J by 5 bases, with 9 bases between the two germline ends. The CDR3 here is CAWSPSRTGELFF. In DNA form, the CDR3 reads TGTGCCTGGAGTCCTTCTAGGACCGGGGAGCTGTTTTTT.

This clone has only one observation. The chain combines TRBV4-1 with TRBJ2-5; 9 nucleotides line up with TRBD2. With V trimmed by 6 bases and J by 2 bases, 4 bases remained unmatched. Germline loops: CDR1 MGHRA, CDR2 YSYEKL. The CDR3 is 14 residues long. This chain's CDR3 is CASSLAGFQETQYF. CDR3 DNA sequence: TGCGCCAGCAGTCTAGCGGGGTTTCAAGAGACCCAGTACTTC.

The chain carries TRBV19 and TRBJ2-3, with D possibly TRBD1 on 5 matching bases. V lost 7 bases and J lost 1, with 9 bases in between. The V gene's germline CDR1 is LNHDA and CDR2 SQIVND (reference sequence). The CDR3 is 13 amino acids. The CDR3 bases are TGTGCCAGTAAGGGGTGGGGCACAGATACGCAGTATTTT. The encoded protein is CASKGWGTDTQYF.

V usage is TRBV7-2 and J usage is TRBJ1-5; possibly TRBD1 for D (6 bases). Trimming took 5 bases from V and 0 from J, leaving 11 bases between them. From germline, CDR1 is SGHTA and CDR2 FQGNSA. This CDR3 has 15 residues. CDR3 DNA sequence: TGTGCCAGCAGCCGTCAGGGGAATAGCAATCAGCCCCAGCATTTT. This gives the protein CASSRQGNSNQPQHF.